This entry lists 7 T cell receptor beta chains sequenced from one sample in a study of T cell responses to AZD1222 COVID-19 vaccine. Using immunoSEQ multiplex PCR, the repertoire was profiled, and TCRdb retains in-frame clones only, with some absent. The data contain roughly 150,000 clones, 80% to 95% of them seen just once; the ten biggest clones take up approximately 5.9%. The sequencing used peripheral blood, collected 28 days after the second AZD1222 dose. The source of these receptors is an adult who received the AZD1222 COVID-19 vaccine.

This clone has just one count. The gene calls are TRBV30 and TRBJ2-5; 10 bases match TRBD1. There are 14 residues in the CDR3. J was trimmed by 5 bases and V by 3 bases; bases with no gene match: 6. The germline CDR1 and CDR2 sequences are GTSNPN and SVGIG (reference sequence). CDR3 nucleotides: TGTGCCTGGAGGGGGACAGGGGAAGGTGAGACCCAGTACTTC. Translated, it gives CAWRGTGEGETQYF. The variable domain in full, completed from reference TRBV30 and TRBJ2-5, reads SQTIHQWPATLVQPVGSPLSLECTVEGTSNPNLYWYRQAAGRGLQLLFYSVGIGQISSEVPQNLSASRPQDRQFILSSKKLLLSDSGFYLCAWRGTGEGETQYFGPGTRLLVL.

In its sample, this clone was seen once. The CDR3 protein is CASSLDGGYYGYTF. CDR3 coding DNA: TGTGCCAGCAGCTTAGATGGGGGTTACTATGGCTACACCTTC. The rearrangement links TRBV7-2 to TRBJ1-2, with TRBD1 as a possible D gene (5 bases). Germline CDR1 is SGHTA and CDR2 is FQGNSA. Between the trimmed V and J ends, which lost 1 base and 3 bases, there was a span of 9 bases. This CDR3 has 14 amino acids.

J is TRBJ2-3 and V is TRBV5-4, with D unresolved. Per germline, CDR1 SGHNT and CDR2 YYREEE (reference sequence). The CDR3 is 13 residues long. V was pared by 4 bases and J by 0 bases, with 6 bases between. CDR3 sequence (DNA): TGTGCCAGCAGCCTCGACAGCACAGATACGCAGTATTTT. It yields the protein CASSLDSTDTQYF.

This chain connects TRBV18 to TRBJ2-7; D may be TRBD1 or TRBD2 (5 bases each). CDR3 length equals 18 residues. V lost 3 bases and J lost 0, with 21 bases in between. Per germline, CDR1 KGHSH and CDR2 LQKENI. The CDR3 nucleotides are TGTGCCAGCTCACCTTCGGGCGCCCGGGGCGCCAGCTCCTACGAGCAGTACTTC. Translated: CASSPSGARGASSYEQYF.

This rearrangement joins TRBV28 to TRBJ1-6; D possibly corresponds to TRBD1 (5 bases). This CDR3 has 16 residues. From germline, CDR1 is MDHEN and CDR2 SYDVKM. Trimming shortened V by 6 bases and J by 3 bases, and 15 bases separated the two germline ends. In DNA, the CDR3 is TGTGCCAGCAGCTCCTCCGGGGGAAACTATAATTCACCCCTCCACTTT. Its protein product is CASSSSGGNYNSPLHF.

The gene calls are TRBV6-5 and TRBJ1-3; a weak D match, TRBD1 (6 bases). The length of the CDR3 is 15 residues. The V gene lost 6 bases and the J gene lost 0 bases, with 12 bases spanning the gap. The germline V gene has CDR1 MNHEY and CDR2 SVGAGI. CDR3 DNA: TGTGCCAGCAGGGGGGGCCTTATCTCTGGAAACACCATATATTTT. Protein: CASRGGLISGNTIYF.

J is TRBJ2-5 and V is TRBV7-2, with TRBD2 identical over 7 bases. The CDR3 extends over 15 amino acids. With V trimmed by 0 bases and J by 1 base, 2 bases remained unmatched. Germline CDR1 reads SGHTA; CDR2 reads FQGNSA. This CDR3 is CASSLAWTSQETQYF. CDR3 sequence (DNA): TGTGCCAGCAGCTTAGCCTGGACTAGCCAAGAGACCCAGTACTTC.